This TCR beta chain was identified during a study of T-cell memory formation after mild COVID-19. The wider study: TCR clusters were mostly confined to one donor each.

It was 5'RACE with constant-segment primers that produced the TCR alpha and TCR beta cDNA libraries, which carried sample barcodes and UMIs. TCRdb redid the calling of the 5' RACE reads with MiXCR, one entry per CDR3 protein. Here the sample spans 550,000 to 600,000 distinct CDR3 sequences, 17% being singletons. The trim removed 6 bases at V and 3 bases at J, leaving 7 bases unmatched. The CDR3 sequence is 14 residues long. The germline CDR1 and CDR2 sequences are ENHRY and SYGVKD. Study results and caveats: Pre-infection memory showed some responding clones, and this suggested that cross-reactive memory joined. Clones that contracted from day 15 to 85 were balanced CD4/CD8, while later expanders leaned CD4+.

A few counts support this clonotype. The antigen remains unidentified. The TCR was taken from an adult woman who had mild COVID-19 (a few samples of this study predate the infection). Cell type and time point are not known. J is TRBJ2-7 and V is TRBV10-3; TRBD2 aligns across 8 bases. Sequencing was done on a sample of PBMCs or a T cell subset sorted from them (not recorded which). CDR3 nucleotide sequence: TGTGCCATCAGCGGGAGCGGGAGCTACTACGAGCAGTACTTC. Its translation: CAISGSGSYYEQYF.